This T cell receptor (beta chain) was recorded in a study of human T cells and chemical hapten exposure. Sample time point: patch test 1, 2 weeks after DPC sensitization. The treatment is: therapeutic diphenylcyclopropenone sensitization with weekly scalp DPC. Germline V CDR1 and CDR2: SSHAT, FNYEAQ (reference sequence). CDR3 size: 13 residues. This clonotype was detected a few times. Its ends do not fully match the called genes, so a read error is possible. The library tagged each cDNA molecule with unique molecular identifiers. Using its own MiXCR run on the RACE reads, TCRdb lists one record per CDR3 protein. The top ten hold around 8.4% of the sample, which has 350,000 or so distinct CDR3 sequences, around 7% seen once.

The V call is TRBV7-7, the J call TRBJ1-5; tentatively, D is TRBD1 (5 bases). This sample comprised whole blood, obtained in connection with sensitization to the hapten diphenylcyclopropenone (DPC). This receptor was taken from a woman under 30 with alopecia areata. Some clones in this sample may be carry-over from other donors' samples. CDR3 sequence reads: CASSPSRDQPQHF. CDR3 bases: TGTGCTAGCAGCCCTTCCAGGGATCAGCCCCAGCATTTT.